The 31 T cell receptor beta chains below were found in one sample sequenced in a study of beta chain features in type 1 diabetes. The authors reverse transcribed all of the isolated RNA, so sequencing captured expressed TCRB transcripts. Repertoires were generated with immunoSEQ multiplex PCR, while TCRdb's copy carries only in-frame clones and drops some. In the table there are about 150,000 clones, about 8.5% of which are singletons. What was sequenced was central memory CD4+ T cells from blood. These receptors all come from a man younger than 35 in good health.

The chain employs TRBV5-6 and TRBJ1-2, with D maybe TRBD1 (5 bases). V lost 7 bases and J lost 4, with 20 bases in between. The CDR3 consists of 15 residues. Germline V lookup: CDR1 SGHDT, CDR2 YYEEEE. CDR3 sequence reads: CASGRDRGRSYGYTF. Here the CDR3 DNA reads TGTGCCAGCGGGAGGGACCGGGGCAGGAGCTATGGCTACACCTTC. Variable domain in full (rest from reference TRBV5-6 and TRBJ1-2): DAGVTQSPTHLIKTRGQQVTLRCSPKSGHDTVSWYQQALGQGPQFIFQYYEEEERQRGNFPDRFSGHQFPNYSSELNVNALLLGDSALYLCASGRDRGRSYGYTFGSGTRLTVV.

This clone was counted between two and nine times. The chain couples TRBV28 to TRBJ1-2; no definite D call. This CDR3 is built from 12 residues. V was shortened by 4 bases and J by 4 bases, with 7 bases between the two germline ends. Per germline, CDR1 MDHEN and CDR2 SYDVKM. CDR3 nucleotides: TGTGCCAGCAGTTCCTTTCTCTATGGCTACACCTTC. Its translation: CASSSFLYGYTF.

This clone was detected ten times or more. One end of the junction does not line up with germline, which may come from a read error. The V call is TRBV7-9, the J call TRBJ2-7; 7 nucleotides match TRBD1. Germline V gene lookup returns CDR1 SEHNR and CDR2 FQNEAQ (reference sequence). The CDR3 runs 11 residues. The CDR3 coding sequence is TGTGCCAGCAGCTCCCTCGACAGGGCCTCCTTC. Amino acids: CASSSLDRASF.

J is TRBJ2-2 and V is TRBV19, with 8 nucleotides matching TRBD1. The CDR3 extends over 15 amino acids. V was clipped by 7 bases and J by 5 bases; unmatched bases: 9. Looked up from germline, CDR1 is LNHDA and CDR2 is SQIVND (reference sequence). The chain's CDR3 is CASNDRGGGTGELFF. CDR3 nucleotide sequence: TGTGCCAGTAATGACAGGGGAGGAGGGACCGGGGAGCTGTTTTTT.

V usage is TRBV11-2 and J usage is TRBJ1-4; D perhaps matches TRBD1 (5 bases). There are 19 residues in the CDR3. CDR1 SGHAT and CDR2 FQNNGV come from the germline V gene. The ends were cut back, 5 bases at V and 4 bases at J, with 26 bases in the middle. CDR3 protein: CASSLGLPPTVTHNEKLFF. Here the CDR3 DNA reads TGTGCCAGCAGCCTGGGACTCCCTCCGACCGTCACCCATAATGAAAAACTGTTTTTT.

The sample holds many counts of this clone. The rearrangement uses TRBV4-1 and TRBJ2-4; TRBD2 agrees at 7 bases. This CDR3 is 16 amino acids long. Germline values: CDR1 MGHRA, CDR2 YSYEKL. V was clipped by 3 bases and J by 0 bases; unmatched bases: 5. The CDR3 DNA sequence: TGCGCCAGCAGCCACAGAGCGGGGCTAGCCAAAAACATTCAGTACTTC. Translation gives CASSHRAGLAKNIQYF.

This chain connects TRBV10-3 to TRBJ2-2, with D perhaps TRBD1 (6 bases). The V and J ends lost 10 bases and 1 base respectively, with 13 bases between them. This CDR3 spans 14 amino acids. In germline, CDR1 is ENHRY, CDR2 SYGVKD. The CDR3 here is CATRDMMNTGELFF. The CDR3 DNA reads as TGTGCCACCCGGGACATGATGAACACCGGGGAGCTGTTTTTT.

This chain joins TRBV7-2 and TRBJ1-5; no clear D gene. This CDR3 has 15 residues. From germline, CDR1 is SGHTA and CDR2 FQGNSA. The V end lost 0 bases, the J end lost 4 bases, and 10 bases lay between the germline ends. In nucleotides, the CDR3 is TGTGCCAGCAGCTTAGCCTGGGGAGGTAATCAGCCCCAGCATTTT. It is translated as CASSLAWGGNQPQHF.

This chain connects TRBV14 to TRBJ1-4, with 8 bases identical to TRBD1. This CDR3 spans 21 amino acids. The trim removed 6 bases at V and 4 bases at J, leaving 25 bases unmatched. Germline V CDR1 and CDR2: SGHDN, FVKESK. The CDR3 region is CASRQPSGQGSTLDNNEKLFF. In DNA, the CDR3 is TGTGCCAGCAGGCAACCCTCCGGACAGGGATCGACTCTTGACAATAATGAAAAACTGTTTTTT.

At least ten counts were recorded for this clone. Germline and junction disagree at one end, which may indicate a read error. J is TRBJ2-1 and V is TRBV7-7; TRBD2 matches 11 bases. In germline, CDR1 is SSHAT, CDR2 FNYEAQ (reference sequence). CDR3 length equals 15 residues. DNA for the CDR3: TGTGCTAGCAGCCAGGGACTAGCGGAATACAATGAGCAGTTCTTC. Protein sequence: CASSQGLAEYNEQFF.

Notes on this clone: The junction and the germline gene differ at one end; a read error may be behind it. CDR3 nucleotide sequence: TGTGCCAGCAGGACTCGCCGGGGTGAGGAGACCCAGTACTTC. Protein sequence: CASRTRRGEETQYF. This chain connects TRBV5-1 to TRBJ2-5; maybe TRBD2 (5 bases). The CDR3 is made up of 14 amino acids. Germline values: CDR1 SGHRS, CDR2 YFSETQ. The variable domain in full, with the rest retrieved from reference TRBV5-1 and TRBJ2-5, is KAGVTQTPRYLIKTRGQQVTLSCSPISGHRSVSWYQQTPGQGLQFLFEYFSETQRNKGNFPGRFSGRQFSNSRSEMNVSTLELGDSALYLCASRTRRGEETQYFGPGTRLLVL.

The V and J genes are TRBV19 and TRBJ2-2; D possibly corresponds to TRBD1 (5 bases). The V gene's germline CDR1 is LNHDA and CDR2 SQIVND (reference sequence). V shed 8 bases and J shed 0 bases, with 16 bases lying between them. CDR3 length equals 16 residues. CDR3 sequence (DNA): TGTGCCAGTTCCCTCGTGGGGCCTTCGAACACCGGGGAGCTGTTTTTT. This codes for CASSLVGPSNTGELFF.

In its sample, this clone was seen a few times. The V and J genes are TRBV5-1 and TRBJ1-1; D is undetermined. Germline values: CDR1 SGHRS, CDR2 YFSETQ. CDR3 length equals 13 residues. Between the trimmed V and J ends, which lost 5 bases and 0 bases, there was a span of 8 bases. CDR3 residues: CASRSQVNTEAFF. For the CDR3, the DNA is TGCGCCAGCAGATCGCAGGTGAACACTGAAGCTTTCTTT.

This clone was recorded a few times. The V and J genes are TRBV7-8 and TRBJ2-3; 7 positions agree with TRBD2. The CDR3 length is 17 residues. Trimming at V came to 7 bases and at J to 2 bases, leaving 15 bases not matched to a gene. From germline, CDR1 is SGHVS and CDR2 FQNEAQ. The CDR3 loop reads CASTPPTGLADTDTQYF. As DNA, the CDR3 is TGTGCCAGCACCCCACCCACGGGGCTAGCGGACACAGATACGCAGTATTTT.

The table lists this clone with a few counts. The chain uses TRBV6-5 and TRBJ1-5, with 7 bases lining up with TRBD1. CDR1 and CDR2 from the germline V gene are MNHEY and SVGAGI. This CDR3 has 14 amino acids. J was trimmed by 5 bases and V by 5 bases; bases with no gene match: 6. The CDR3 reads CASSRDRVDQPQHF. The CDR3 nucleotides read TGTGCCAGCAGTCGCGACAGGGTGGATCAGCCCCAGCATTTT.

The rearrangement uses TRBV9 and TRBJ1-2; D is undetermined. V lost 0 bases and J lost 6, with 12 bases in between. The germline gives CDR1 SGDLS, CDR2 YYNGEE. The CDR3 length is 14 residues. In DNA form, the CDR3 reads TGTGCCAGCAGCGTAGGCTGGCAGGTCCATGGCTACACCTTC. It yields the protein CASSVGWQVHGYTF. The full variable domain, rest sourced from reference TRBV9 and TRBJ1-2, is DSGVTQTPKHLITATGQRVTLRCSPRSGDLSVYWYQQSLDQGLQFLIQYYNGEERAKGNILERFSAQQFPDLHSELNLSSLELGDSALYFCASSVGWQVHGYTFGSGTRLTVV.

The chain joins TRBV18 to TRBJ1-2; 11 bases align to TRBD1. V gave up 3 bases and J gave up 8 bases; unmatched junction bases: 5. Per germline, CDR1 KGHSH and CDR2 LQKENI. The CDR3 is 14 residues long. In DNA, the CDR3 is TGTGCCAGCTCACCGGGACAGGGGGTAGAAGGCTACACCTTC. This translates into CASSPGQGVEGYTF.

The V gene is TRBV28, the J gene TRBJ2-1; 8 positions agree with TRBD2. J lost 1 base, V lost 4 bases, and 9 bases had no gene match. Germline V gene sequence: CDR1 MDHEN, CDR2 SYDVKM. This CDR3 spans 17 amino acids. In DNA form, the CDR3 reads TGTGCCAGCAGTTCCCTCACCATAGCGGGGTCCTACAATGAGCAGTTCTTC. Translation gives CASSSLTIAGSYNEQFF.

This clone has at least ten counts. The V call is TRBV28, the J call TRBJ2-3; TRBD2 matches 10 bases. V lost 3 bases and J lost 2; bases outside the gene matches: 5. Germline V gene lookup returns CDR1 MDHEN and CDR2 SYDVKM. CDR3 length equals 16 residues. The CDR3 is CASSFQREGSTDTQYF. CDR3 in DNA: TGTGCCAGCAGTTTCCAGCGGGAGGGTTCCACAGATACGCAGTATTTT.

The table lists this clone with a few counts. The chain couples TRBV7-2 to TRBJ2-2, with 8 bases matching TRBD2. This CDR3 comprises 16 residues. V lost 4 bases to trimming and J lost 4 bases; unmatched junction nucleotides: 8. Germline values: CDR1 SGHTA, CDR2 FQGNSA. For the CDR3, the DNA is TGTGCCAGCAGCTCGTCCGGGACTAGAGCCACCGGGGAGCTGTTTTTT. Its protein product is CASSSSGTRATGELFF.

In DNA form, the CDR3 reads TGTGCCAGCAGCCCCGGGGGGCGACAGGATGGCTACACCTTC. Its translation is CASSPGGRQDGYTF. This chain links TRBV5-4 with TRBJ1-2; D possibly corresponds to TRBD1 (6 bases). The CDR3 sequence is 14 residues long. V lost 4 bases to trimming and J lost 6 bases, with 16 bases between them. Looked up from germline, CDR1 is SGHNT and CDR2 is YYREEE (reference sequence).

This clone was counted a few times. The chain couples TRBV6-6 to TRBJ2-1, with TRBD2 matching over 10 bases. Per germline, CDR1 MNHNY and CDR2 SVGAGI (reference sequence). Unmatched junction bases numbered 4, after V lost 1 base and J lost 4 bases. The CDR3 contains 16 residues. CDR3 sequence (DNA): TGTGCCAGCAGTTACTTAGCGGGGGGCGCTTACAATGAGCAGTTCTTC. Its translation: CASSYLAGGAYNEQFF.

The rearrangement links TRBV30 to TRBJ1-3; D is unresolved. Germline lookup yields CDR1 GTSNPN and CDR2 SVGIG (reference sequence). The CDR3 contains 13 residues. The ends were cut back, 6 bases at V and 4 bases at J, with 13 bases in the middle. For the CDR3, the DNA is TGTGCCTGTCCTAGTGTGTCCGGAAACACCATATATTTT. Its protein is CACPSVSGNTIYF.

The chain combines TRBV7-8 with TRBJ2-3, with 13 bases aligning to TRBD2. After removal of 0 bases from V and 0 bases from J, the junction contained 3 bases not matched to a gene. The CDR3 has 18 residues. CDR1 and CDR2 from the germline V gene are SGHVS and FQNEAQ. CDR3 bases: TGTGCCAGCAGCTTAGCTGGACTAGCGGGAGATAGCACAGATACGCAGTATTTT. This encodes CASSLAGLAGDSTDTQYF.

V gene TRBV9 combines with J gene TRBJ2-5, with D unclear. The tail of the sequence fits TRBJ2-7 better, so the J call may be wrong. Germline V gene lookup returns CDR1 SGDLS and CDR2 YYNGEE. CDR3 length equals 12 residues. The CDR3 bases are TGTGCCAGCAGCGACCAATCCTACGAGCAGTACTTC. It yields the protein CASSDQSYEQYF.

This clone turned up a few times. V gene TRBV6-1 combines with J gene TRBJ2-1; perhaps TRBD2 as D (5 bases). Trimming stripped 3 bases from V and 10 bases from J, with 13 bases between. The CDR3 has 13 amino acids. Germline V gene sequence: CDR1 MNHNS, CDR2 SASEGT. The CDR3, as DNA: TGTGCCAGCAGTGACTATGAGGGCCAGGAGCAGTTCTTC. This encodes CASSDYEGQEQFF.

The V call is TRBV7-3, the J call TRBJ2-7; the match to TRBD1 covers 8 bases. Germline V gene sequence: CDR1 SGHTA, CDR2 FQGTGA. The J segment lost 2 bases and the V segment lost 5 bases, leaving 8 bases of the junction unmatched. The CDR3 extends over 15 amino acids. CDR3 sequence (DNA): TGTGCCAGCAGCCCCAGCGGACAGGGTCCCTACGAGCAGTACTTC. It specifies CASSPSGQGPYEQYF. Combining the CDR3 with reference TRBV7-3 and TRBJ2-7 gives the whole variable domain GAGVSQTPSNKVTEKGKYVELRCDPISGHTALYWYRQSLGQGPEFLIYFQGTGAADDSGLPNDRFFAVRPEGSVSTLKIQRTERGDSAVYLCASSPSGQGPYEQYFGPGTRLTVT.

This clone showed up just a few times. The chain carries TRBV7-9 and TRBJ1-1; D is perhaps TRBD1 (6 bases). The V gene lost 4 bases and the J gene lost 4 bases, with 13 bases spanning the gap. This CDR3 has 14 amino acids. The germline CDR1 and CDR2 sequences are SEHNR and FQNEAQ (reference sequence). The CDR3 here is CASSSRGGSTEAFF. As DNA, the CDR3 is TGTGCCAGCAGCTCTAGAGGGGGATCCACTGAAGCTTTCTTT. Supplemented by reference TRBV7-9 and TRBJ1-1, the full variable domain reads DTGVSQNPRHKITKRGQNVTFRCDPISEHNRLYWYRQTLGQGPEFLTYFQNEAQLEKSRLLSDRFSAERPKGSFSTLEIQRTEQGDSAMYLCASSSRGGSTEAFFGQGTRLTVV.

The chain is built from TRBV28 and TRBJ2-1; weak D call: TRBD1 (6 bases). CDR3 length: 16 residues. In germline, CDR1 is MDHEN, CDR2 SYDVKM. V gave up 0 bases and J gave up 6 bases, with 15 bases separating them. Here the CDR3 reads CASSLWGTRKINEQFF. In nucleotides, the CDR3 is TGTGCCAGCAGTTTATGGGGGACACGGAAGATCAATGAGCAGTTCTTC.

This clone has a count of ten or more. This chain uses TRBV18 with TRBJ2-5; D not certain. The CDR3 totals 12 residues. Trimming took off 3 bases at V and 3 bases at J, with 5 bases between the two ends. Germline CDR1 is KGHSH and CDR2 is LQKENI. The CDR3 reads CASSPLEETQYF. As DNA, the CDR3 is TGTGCCAGCTCACCCCTCGAAGAGACCCAGTACTTC. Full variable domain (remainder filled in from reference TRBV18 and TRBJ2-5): NAGVMQNPRHLVRRRGQEARLRCSPMKGHSHVYWYRQLPEEGLKFMVYLQKENIIDESGMPKERFSAEFPKEGPSILRIQQVVRGDSAAYFCASSPLEETQYFGPGTRLLVL.

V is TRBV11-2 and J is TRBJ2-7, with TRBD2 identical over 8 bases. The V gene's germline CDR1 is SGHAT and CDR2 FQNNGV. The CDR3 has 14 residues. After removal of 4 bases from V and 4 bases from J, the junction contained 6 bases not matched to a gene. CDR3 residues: CASSSGLVRYEQYF. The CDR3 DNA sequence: TGTGCCAGCAGCTCGGGACTAGTGAGATACGAGCAGTACTTC. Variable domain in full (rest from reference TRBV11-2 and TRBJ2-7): EAGVAQSPRYKIIEKRQSVAFWCNPISGHATLYWYQQILGQGPKLLIQFQNNGVVDDSQLPKDRFSAERLKGVDSTLKIQPAKLEDSAVYLCASSSGLVRYEQYFGPGTRLTVT.